These 18 T cell receptor beta chains originate from one sample sequenced in a study of CD8 T cells in ankylosing spondylitis. TCRdb called the 5' RACE reads again in MiXCR, with one record for every CDR3 protein. Among fewer than 400,000 distinct CDR3 sequences listed, about a fifth were seen once. What these receptors recognize is not known. Findings and limits, study-wide: For ankylosing spondylitis blood, a TCR beta motif of seven to nine highly homologous variants appeared characteristic.

Specimen: blood, either unsorted or a sorted T cell fraction (not recorded which). The receptor source for this set is a male donor with ankylosing spondylitis.

As for this clonotype: Just one base apart from a much larger clone, this may be a read error. The chain is built from TRBV20-1 and TRBJ2-1; TRBD2 matches 10 bases. Germline V gene lookup returns CDR1 DFQATT and CDR2 SNEGSKA (reference sequence). This CDR3 contains 15 residues. The CDR3 DNA is TGCTGTGCTAGAGATGGGACTAGCGCTTACAATGAGCAGTTCTTC. It codes for CCARDGTSAYNEQFF.

The CDR3 coding sequence is TGTGCCAGCAGTTACCCACAGAGAAGAATGACCCAGTACTTC. Translating gives CASSYPQRRMTQYF. The rearrangement uses TRBV6-2 or TRBV6-3 and TRBJ2-5; D is ambiguous. This CDR3 has 14 amino acids. The V end was cut by 2 bases, the J end by 7 bases, with 14 bases between. In germline, CDR1 is MNHEY, CDR2 SVGEGT.

The CDR3, as DNA: TGCAGTGCAGAACCGGGACAGAACCAAGAGACCCAGTACTTC. This codes for CSAEPGQNQETQYF. V is TRBV20-1 and J is TRBJ2-5; TRBD1 agrees at 7 bases. Germline CDR1 DFQATT, CDR2 SNEGSKA (reference sequence). The V gene end was trimmed by 6 bases and the J gene end by 0 bases; junction bases not matched to a gene: 7. This CDR3 comprises 14 residues.

This chain connects TRBV11-2 to TRBJ2-1, with unresolved D. The V end lost 0 bases, the J end lost 6 bases, and 6 bases lay between the germline ends. The CDR3 has 13 amino acids. Germline V gene data show CDR1 as SGHAT and CDR2 as FQNNGV. Here the CDR3 reads CASSLEYPNEQFF. The CDR3 DNA reads as TGTGCCAGCAGCTTAGAATACCCCAATGAGCAGTTCTTC.

This clonotype was seen only a few times. J is TRBJ1-5 and V is TRBV10-3, with unresolved D. Germline CDR1 is ENHRY and CDR2 is SYGVKD. The CDR3 contains 12 residues. Trimming took off 5 bases at V and 3 bases at J, with 5 bases between the two ends. This chain's CDR3 is CAISPTNQPQHF. The CDR3 nucleotides are TGTGCCATCAGTCCGACCAATCAGCCCCAGCATTTT.

V is TRBV9 and J is TRBJ2-7; D is unclear. V lost 0 bases, J lost 3 bases, and 10 bases lay in between. This CDR3 is 14 amino acids long. The germline V gene encodes CDR1 SGDLS and CDR2 YYNGEE. CDR3 amino acids: CASSVEAQIYEQYF. The CDR3 region has the DNA TGTGCCAGCAGCGTAGAAGCACAGATCTACGAGCAGTACTTC.

This clonotype was recorded at least ten times. This sequence joins TRBV12-3 or TRBV12-4 and TRBJ1-5; D unclear. This CDR3 has 14 amino acids. V was cut by 4 bases and J by 3 bases, with 10 bases left in between. The CDR3 coding sequence is TGTGCCAGCAGTTCGCAGTATATCAATCAGCCCCAGCATTTT. Translating gives CASSSQYINQPQHF.

The rearrangement links TRBV6-1 to TRBJ1-5; 7 bases agree with TRBD1. Germline V lookup: CDR1 MNHNS, CDR2 SASEGT. The length of the CDR3 is 14 residues. V lost 6 bases and J lost 6; bases outside the gene matches: 8. As DNA, the CDR3 is TGTGCCAGCAGCCAAGACAGGGACGGTCAGCCCCAGCATTTT. Its translation: CASSQDRDGQPQHF.

The chain uses TRBV12-3 or TRBV12-4 and TRBJ1-6; D is ambiguous. The CDR3 consists of 13 residues. The germline V and J ends were trimmed by 0 bases and 9 bases, with 6 bases remaining between them. The CDR3 DNA follows: TGTGCCAGCAGTTTAGCGCCGGGTTCACCCCTCCACTTT. It specifies CASSLAPGSPLHF.

This clonotype was seen repeatedly, ten times or more. V and J are TRBV15 and TRBJ2-1, with 10 nucleotides matching TRBD2. The CDR3 covers 19 residues. Germline CDR1 reads LNHNV; CDR2 reads YYDKDF (reference sequence). V shed 0 bases, J shed 0 bases, and the junction held 8 bases outside the gene matches. In DNA form, the CDR3 reads TGTGCCACCAGCAGAGATCTTCCGGCTAGCGGGGGCTCCTACAATGAGCAGTTCTTC. It yields the protein CATSRDLPASGGSYNEQFF.

The J gene is TRBJ1-2, the V gene TRBV3-1; D remains unclear. Trimming removed 1 base at V and 6 bases at J, with 18 bases between. Germline values: CDR1 LGHDT, CDR2 YNNKEL (reference sequence). The CDR3 runs 16 residues. As DNA, the CDR3 is TGTGCCAGCAGCCAAGTCCCCGACATTTCGCCCCATGGCTACACCTTC. It codes for CASSQVPDISPHGYTF.

This clonotype has more than one count but fewer than ten. The chain employs TRBV20-1 and TRBJ2-2; D not resolved. This CDR3 spans 16 amino acids. Germline V gene sequence: CDR1 DFQATT, CDR2 SNEGSKA (reference sequence). V lost 3 bases and J 5 bases, leaving 19 bases between the germline ends. Written as DNA, the CDR3 is TGCAGTGCTAGTTTTCTCGGTTACGGTGAGACCGGGGAGCTGTTTTTT. Encoded protein: CSASFLGYGETGELFF.

The chain carries TRBV11-1 and TRBJ2-7; TRBD2 matches 9 bases. Unmatched junction bases numbered 7, after V lost 1 base and J lost 0 bases. The CDR3 covers 17 residues. Germline assignment: CDR1 SGHAT and CDR2 FQDESV (reference sequence). The CDR3 loop reads CASSLVPLAGLSYEQYF. The CDR3 coding sequence is TGTGCCAGCAGCTTAGTCCCCCTAGCGGGACTCTCCTACGAGCAGTACTTC.

This clonotype was detected only a few times. J is TRBJ2-1 and V is TRBV7-2; 7 bases agree with TRBD1. Germline trimming cut 7 bases from V and 8 bases from J; bases unmatched to any gene: 8. Germline V gene sequence: CDR1 SGHTA, CDR2 FQGNSA. The CDR3 extends over 13 amino acids. Here the CDR3 reads CASNRQGVDEQFF. The CDR3 bases are TGTGCCAGCAACCGACAGGGAGTCGATGAGCAGTTCTTC.

V gene TRBV20-1 combines with J gene TRBJ1-5, with no clear D. Germline CDR1 reads DFQATT; CDR2 reads SNEGSKA (reference sequence). CDR3 length: 13 amino acids. V lost 4 bases to trimming and J lost 0 bases, with 7 bases between them. Here the CDR3 reads CSATGFSNQPQHF. CDR3 sequence (DNA): TGCAGTGCTACAGGATTTAGCAATCAGCCCCAGCATTTT.

The V call is TRBV5-6, the J call TRBJ1-1, with TRBD1 identical over 7 bases. The CDR3 runs to 19 residues. The ends lost 4 bases at V and 6 bases at J; junction bases unmatched: 24. CDR1 and CDR2 from the germline V gene are SGHDT and YYEEEE. The CDR3 loop reads CASSEPGQPSGGMAAEAFF. CDR3 coding DNA: TGTGCCAGCAGCGAACCGGGACAGCCCAGCGGGGGAATGGCTGCTGAAGCTTTCTTT.

The chain uses TRBV4-3 and TRBJ1-4; D might be TRBD1 (5 bases). This CDR3 region has 15 residues. From germline, CDR1 is LGHNA and CDR2 YSLEER. V lost 4 bases and J lost 5, with 14 bases in between. The chain's CDR3 is CASSRDPGPNEKLFF. DNA of the CDR3: TGCGCCAGCAGCCGGGACCCGGGTCCGAATGAAAAACTGTTTTTT.

The chain is built from TRBV11-2 and TRBJ2-3, with unresolved D. The CDR3 spans 16 residues. Trimming removed 3 bases from V and 0 bases from J, with 13 bases in between. The germline gives CDR1 SGHAT, CDR2 FQNNGV. The CDR3 coding sequence is TGTGCCAGCAGCTTCCGAGGAACCGCTAGCACAGATACGCAGTATTTT. This encodes CASSFRGTASTDTQYF.